These 2 T cell receptor beta chains were sequenced from one sample in a study of blood T cell repertoires in COVID-19. Only in-frame clones appear in the TCRdb table, and some are missing; sequencing was by immunoSEQ multiplex PCR. The table lists about 120,000 clones, approximately 80% of them singletons, with about an eighth in the top ten. The sequencing sample was made of peripheral blood. These receptors originate from a man between 60 and 75 years old with acute or convalescent COVID-19.

V and J are TRBV19 and TRBJ2-1; the D gene is possibly TRBD2 (6 bases). This CDR3 has 13 amino acids. Germline V lookup: CDR1 LNHDA, CDR2 SQIVND (reference sequence). V shed 2 bases and J shed 6 bases, with 8 bases lying between them. Written as DNA, the CDR3 is TGTGCCAGTAGTATATCCGGGGGCAATGAGCAGTTCTTC. This gives the protein CASSISGGNEQFF. The entire variable domain, with the rest obtained from reference TRBV19 and TRBJ2-1, is as follows: DGGITQSPKYLFRKEGQNVTLSCEQNLNHDAMYWYRQDPGQGLRLIYYSQIVNDFQKGDIAEGYSVSREKKESFPLTVTSAQKNPTAFYLCASSISGGNEQFFGPGTRLTVL.

The CDR3 nucleotides are TGCGCCAGCAGCCAAGCTCCCTACAGGGGGCCCAACCAGCCCCAGCATTTT. Its translation: CASSQAPYRGPNQPQHF. The chain joins TRBV4-1 to TRBJ1-5, with TRBD1 matching 9 bases. V dropped 1 base and J dropped 7; count of bases not matched to a gene: 11. CDR3 length: 17 residues. Germline V gene sequence: CDR1 MGHRA, CDR2 YSYEKL.